Below, 32 T cell receptor beta chains from the same sample are listed, as sequenced in a study of blood T cells in healthy people across ages. Primers used in a second PCR of about 6 to 11 cycles were a sample-barcoded 5' primer and a J-beta primer mix. In TCRdb, the 5' RACE reads were re-called with MiXCR into one record per CDR3 protein. The repertoire holds about a million distinct CDR3 sequences, with 35% to 40% as singletons. Specimen: blood. The receptors were gathered from a young man in good health.

The chain recombines TRBV5-1 with TRBJ1-5; 7 nucleotides align to TRBD1. With V trimmed by 4 bases and J by 6 bases, 10 bases remained unmatched. Germline V lookup: CDR1 SGHRS, CDR2 YFSETQ. This CDR3 spans 15 amino acids. The CDR3 region is CASSPGAGGIQPQHF. For the CDR3, the DNA is TGCGCCAGCAGCCCCGGGGCAGGGGGTATTCAGCCCCAGCATTTT.

The gene calls are TRBV5-1 and TRBJ1-1; no reliable D call. CDR3 length: 12 amino acids. Germline values: CDR1 SGHRS, CDR2 YFSETQ. The ends were cut back, 6 bases at V and 8 bases at J, with 14 bases in the middle. The CDR3, as DNA: TGCGCCAGCACCTCTGGAGGCGGAGAAGCTTTCTTT. Protein sequence: CASTSGGGEAFF.

This clonotype was counted between two and nine times. J is TRBJ2-7 and V is TRBV13; perhaps TRBD1 as D (6 bases). The CDR3 contains 14 residues. V was clipped by 6 bases and J by 4 bases, with 16 bases between them. Per the germline V gene, CDR1 is PRHDT and CDR2 is FYEKMQ (reference sequence). CDR3 region: CASSSGQMLYEQYF. CDR3 in DNA: TGTGCCAGCAGTTCGGGACAAATGCTGTACGAGCAGTACTTC.

The table lists this clonotype with a few counts. The rearrangement links TRBV7-2 to TRBJ2-5; no reliable D call. Germline V gene data show CDR1 as SGHTA and CDR2 as FQGNSA. V shed 1 base and J shed 9 bases, with 15 bases lying between them. The length of the CDR3 is 14 residues. CDR3 sequence reads: CASSLVGTREPQYF. As DNA, the CDR3 is TGTGCCAGCAGCTTAGTTGGCACCCGTGAGCCCCAGTACTTC.

This clonotype was observed a few times. The chain combines TRBV5-1 with TRBJ2-1, with 8 positions matching TRBD2. Trimming removed 1 base from V and 5 bases from J; junction bases left unmatched: 5. CDR1 and CDR2 from the germline V gene are SGHRS and YFSETQ. The CDR3 is 15 residues long. The CDR3 spells CASSLRRGGNNEQFF. DNA of the CDR3: TGCGCCAGCAGCTTGAGACGGGGGGGCAACAATGAGCAGTTCTTC. The full variable domain, its missing parts supplied by reference TRBV5-1 and TRBJ2-1, is KAGVTQTPRYLIKTRGQQVTLSCSPISGHRSVSWYQQTPGQGLQFLFEYFSETQRNKGNFPGRFSGRQFSNSRSEMNVSTLELGDSALYLCASSLRRGGNNEQFFGPGTRLTVL.

This clonotype was seen a handful of times. The V gene is TRBV29-1, the J gene TRBJ1-5, with D unresolved. This CDR3 is 13 amino acids long. Germline values: CDR1 SQVTM, CDR2 ANQGSEA. Deletions cut 4 bases from V and 0 bases from J, with 7 bases between. The CDR3 nucleotides read TGCAGCGTTGTAGCGGATAGCAATCAGCCCCAGCATTTT. This encodes CSVVADSNQPQHF. The full variable domain, its missing parts supplied by reference TRBV29-1 and TRBJ1-5, is SAVISQKPSRDICQRGTSLTIQCQVDSQVTMMFWYRQQPGQSLTLIATANQGSEATYESGFVIDKFPISRPNLTFSTLTVSNMSPEDSSIYLCSVVADSNQPQHFGDGTRLSIL.

The V and J genes are TRBV4-3 and TRBJ2-3, with 12 bases aligning to TRBD2. J was trimmed by 11 bases and V by 0 bases; bases with no gene match: 9. Germline CDR1 reads LGHNA; CDR2 reads YSLEER. The CDR3 runs to 16 residues. CDR3 in DNA: TGCGCCAGCAGCCAAGAGACTAGCGGGGGATACAATGAGCAGTATTTT. It encodes CASSQETSGGYNEQYF.

Written as DNA, the CDR3 is TGCAGTGCTAGAGCGTCTGGCAGGGACAGTTACGAGCAGTACTTC. Translation gives CSARASGRDSYEQYF. V and J are TRBV20-1 and TRBJ2-7; TRBD1 matches 7 bases. Germline V gene data show CDR1 as DFQATT and CDR2 as SNEGSKA (reference sequence). The CDR3 is made up of 15 amino acids. With V trimmed by 1 base and J by 4 bases, 10 bases remained unmatched.

This clonotype came up a few times. The chain combines TRBV12-3 or TRBV12-4 with TRBJ2-5; D gene unclear. V was clipped by 2 bases and J by 2 bases, with 9 bases between them. There are 14 residues in the CDR3. CDR3 loop: CASSLFEIQETQYF. The CDR3 DNA reads as TGTGCCAGCAGTTTATTTGAGATACAAGAGACCCAGTACTTC.

Note on this clonotype: One end of the junction fails to match germline, which may point to a read error. The chain couples TRBV19 to TRBJ2-1; 7 positions agree with TRBD1. Germline CDR1 LNHDA, CDR2 SQIVND (reference sequence). The CDR3 runs 17 residues. The CDR3 DNA reads TGTGTCAGTAGTTTTCAAATCAGGGGGACGTATAACGATGAGCAGTTCTTC. Its translation: CVSSFQIRGTYNDEQFF.

The chain links TRBV5-6 to TRBJ1-4, with D perhaps matching TRBD1 (5 bases). V gave up 1 base and J gave up 8 bases, with 12 bases separating them. Germline V gene lookup returns CDR1 SGHDT and CDR2 YYEEEE. The CDR3 is 14 amino acids. CDR3 amino acids: CASSLLQGGEKLFF. Written as DNA, the CDR3 is TGTGCCAGCAGCTTGTTGCAGGGAGGGGAAAAACTGTTTTTT.

This clonotype showed up just a few times. This chain uses TRBV7-9 with TRBJ1-2; D unresolved. This CDR3 comprises 14 residues. Germline V gene lookup returns CDR1 SEHNR and CDR2 FQNEAQ (reference sequence). V was pared by 5 bases and J by 3 bases, with 13 bases between. CDR3 amino acids: CASSPHLLHYGYTF. CDR3 nucleotides: TGTGCCAGCAGCCCCCATCTCCTCCACTATGGCTACACCTTC.

The chain combines TRBV20-1 with TRBJ1-1, with 8 bases matching TRBD1. The CDR3 is 14 residues long. V trimming: 2 bases; J trimming: 4 bases; junction bases outside the gene matches: 6. Germline CDR1 and CDR2: DFQATT and SNEGSKA (reference sequence). The CDR3 bases are TGCAGTGCTAGAATCACAGGGGGGAGCACTGAAGCTTTCTTT. It translates to CSARITGGSTEAFF.

The chain uses TRBV5-1 and TRBJ2-1; 10 bases align to TRBD1. Germline CDR1 and CDR2: SGHRS and YFSETQ. Losses at the gene ends were 2 bases for V and 7 bases for J; bases not matched to a gene: 6. CDR3 length: 15 residues. The CDR3 loop is CASSFGQGVKNEQFF. The CDR3 region has the DNA TGCGCCAGCAGCTTCGGACAGGGGGTGAAGAATGAGCAGTTCTTC. Supplemented by reference TRBV5-1 and TRBJ2-1, the full variable domain reads KAGVTQTPRYLIKTRGQQVTLSCSPISGHRSVSWYQQTPGQGLQFLFEYFSETQRNKGNFPGRFSGRQFSNSRSEMNVSTLELGDSALYLCASSFGQGVKNEQFFGPGTRLTVL.

This sequence joins TRBV11-2 and TRBJ1-1, with no clear D. The CDR3 covers 14 residues. Trimming pared 5 bases from V and 2 bases from J, leaving 12 bases between. Germline V CDR1 and CDR2: SGHAT, FQNNGV. DNA of the CDR3: TGTGCCAGCAGCGTAATGGCAGCTAACACTGAAGCTTTCTTT. Amino acids: CASSVMAANTEAFF.

The rearrangement uses TRBV11-2 and TRBJ2-1, with D perhaps matching TRBD1 (6 bases). V lost 0 bases and J 8 bases, leaving 8 bases between the germline ends. Germline V lookup: CDR1 SGHAT, CDR2 FQNNGV. The CDR3 contains 13 residues. The CDR3 DNA is TGTGCCAGCAGCTTAGATCCAGGGGATGAGCAGTTCTTC. Its translation is CASSLDPGDEQFF.

Concerning this clonotype: The junction shows a germline mismatch at one end, possibly a read error. V is TRBV6-5 and J is TRBJ2-7; D not resolved. Looked up from germline, CDR1 is MNHEY and CDR2 is SVGAGI. This CDR3 contains 16 residues. The CDR3 region is CASSSTRARSSYEQYF. Here the CDR3 DNA reads TGTGCCAGCAGCTCCACTCGGGCTCGGAGCTCCTACGAGCAGTATTTC.

There are a few counts of this clonotype. The V and J genes are TRBV12-3 or TRBV12-4 and TRBJ2-1; 8 bases are shared with TRBD1. The CDR3 covers 15 residues. The junction had 7 bases not matched to a gene; V was cut back by 7 bases and J by 2 bases. The CDR3 nucleotides read TGTGCCAGCACTTCGGACAGGGCAGCCTACAATGAGCAGTTCTTC. It specifies CASTSDRAAYNEQFF.

The rearrangement joins TRBV30 to TRBJ2-3; D unclear. The CDR3 spans 13 residues. The germline V gene has CDR1 GTSNPN and CDR2 SVGIG (reference sequence). Trimming shortened V by 2 bases and J by 0 bases, and 6 bases separated the two germline ends. The CDR3 loop is CAWSKASTDTQYF. The CDR3, as DNA: TGTGCCTGGAGTAAAGCCAGCACAGATACGCAGTATTTT. Full variable domain (remainder filled in from reference TRBV30 and TRBJ2-3): SQTIHQWPATLVQPVGSPLSLECTVEGTSNPNLYWYRQAAGRGLQLLFYSVGIGQISSEVPQNLSASRPQDRQFILSSKKLLLSDSGFYLCAWSKASTDTQYFGPGTRLTVL.

In this sample, this clonotype turned up a few times. The rearrangement joins TRBV6-6 to TRBJ2-7; D not certain. CDR3 length equals 16 residues. Trimming stripped 0 bases from V and 4 bases from J, with 16 bases between. Germline assignment: CDR1 MNHNY and CDR2 SVGAGI (reference sequence). Written as DNA, the CDR3 is TGTGCCAGCAGTTACTCTCCGGCAGCCCCCTTATACGAGCAGTACTTC. Translated, it gives CASSYSPAAPLYEQYF.

The J gene is TRBJ2-7, the V gene TRBV24-1; D unresolved. CDR3 size: 11 residues. Deletions cut 9 bases from V and 3 bases from J, with 8 bases between. Germline values: CDR1 KGHDR, CDR2 SFDVKD. The CDR3 loop reads CATEAFYEQYF. The CDR3 DNA sequence: TGTGCCACCGAGGCGTTCTACGAGCAGTACTTC.

This chain joins TRBV7-9 and TRBJ2-3, with D unclear. V was pared by 0 bases and J by 5 bases, with 6 bases between. This CDR3 has 13 residues. Germline values: CDR1 SEHNR, CDR2 FQNEAQ (reference sequence). The DNA of the CDR3 is TGTGCCAGCAGCTTAGCGGTCCGAGATACGCAGTATTTT. Its protein is CASSLAVRDTQYF.

V gene TRBV11-1 combines with J gene TRBJ2-5; no definite D call. Trimming left V 1 base short and J 2 bases short, with 8 bases between. CDR3 length: 14 residues. CDR1 and CDR2 (germline): SGHAT, FQDESV (reference sequence). Here the CDR3 DNA reads TGTGCCAGCAGCTTAGGGGTTAGTCAAGAGACCCAGTACTTC. Its translation: CASSLGVSQETQYF.

This chain uses TRBV27 with TRBJ2-2; weak D call: TRBD2 (6 bases). CDR3 length: 16 amino acids. Germline loops: CDR1 MNHEY, CDR2 SMNVEV (reference sequence). V was trimmed by 2 bases and J by 5 bases, leaving 15 bases between them. The CDR3 nucleotides are TGTGCCAGCAGTTTAACTAGCAGGGCACCAACCGGGGAGCTGTTTTTT. Its translation is CASSLTSRAPTGELFF.

The chain is built from TRBV10-3 and TRBJ2-7; no reliable D call. CDR1 is ENHRY, CDR2 SYGVKD, per germline. V was clipped by 4 bases and J by 5 bases, with 9 bases between them. The CDR3 has 12 amino acids. The CDR3 protein is CAISGSDDEQYF. In nucleotides, the CDR3 is TGTGCCATCAGTGGGTCGGACGACGAGCAGTACTTC.

In its sample, this clonotype was seen a few times. The chain combines TRBV28 with TRBJ2-1; D may correspond to TRBD1 or TRBD2 (5 bases each). The DNA end is more similar to TRBJ2-7, so the J call may be wrong. This CDR3 comprises 18 residues. The germline V gene encodes CDR1 MDHEN and CDR2 SYDVKM. The CDR3 spells CASSLELGVGQSYNEQYF. The CDR3 DNA is TGTGCCAGCAGTTTAGAATTGGGGGTGGGCCAATCCTACAATGAGCAGTACTTC.

In the case of this clonotype: The junction departs from germline at one end; a sequencing error may be responsible. The rearrangement links TRBV12-3 or TRBV12-4 to TRBJ1-1; TRBD1 matches at 9 bases. The CDR3 has 16 residues. The CDR3 is CVSSSGTGRMNTEAFF. The CDR3 DNA reads as TGTGTCAGCAGTTCCGGGACAGGGAGAATGAACACTGAAGCTTTCTTT.

The rearrangement joins TRBV7-9 to TRBJ2-5; maybe TRBD1 (7 bases). The CDR3 totals 16 residues. Trimming took 2 bases from V and 2 from J, leaving 15 bases between them. Per germline, CDR1 SEHNR and CDR2 FQNEAQ (reference sequence). The CDR3 DNA reads as TGTGCCAGCAGCTTACCGGGGGACAGTCCACAAGAGACCCAGTACTTC. Protein product: CASSLPGDSPQETQYF.

CDR3 amino acids: CASSGPRDRVGDNEQFF. Here the CDR3 DNA reads TGTGCCAGCAGCGGCCCCCGGGACAGGGTAGGGGACAATGAGCAGTTCTTC. V is TRBV9 and J is TRBJ2-1, with 9 nucleotides matching TRBD1. Unmatched junction bases numbered 12, after V lost 3 bases and J lost 5 bases. The V gene's germline CDR1 is SGDLS and CDR2 YYNGEE. This CDR3 spans 17 amino acids.

The chain employs TRBV19 and TRBJ1-2; possible D gene TRBD1, 5 bases. The CDR3 consists of 14 residues. CDR1 is LNHDA, CDR2 SQIVND, per germline (reference sequence). Trimming removed 4 bases from V and 5 bases from J, with 14 bases in between. This CDR3 reads CASSKSDEGYGYTF. CDR3 DNA: TGTGCCAGTAGTAAATCGGACGAGGGGTATGGCTACACCTTC.

The chain employs TRBV9 and TRBJ2-4; TRBD1 aligns across 10 bases. This CDR3 spans 15 amino acids. Looked up from germline, CDR1 is SGDLS and CDR2 is YYNGEE. V dropped 2 bases and J dropped 1; count of bases not matched to a gene: 0. The CDR3 reads CASSVGQGAKNIQYF. For the CDR3, the DNA is TGTGCCAGCAGCGTGGGACAGGGGGCCAAAAACATTCAGTACTTC. The full variable domain, rest sourced from reference TRBV9 and TRBJ2-4, is DSGVTQTPKHLITATGQRVTLRCSPRSGDLSVYWYQQSLDQGLQFLIQYYNGEERAKGNILERFSAQQFPDLHSELNLSSLELGDSALYFCASSVGQGAKNIQYFGAGTRLSVL.

The J gene is TRBJ1-4, the V gene TRBV7-8; 8 bases line up with TRBD1. The CDR3 has 14 amino acids. Germline CDR1 SGHVS, CDR2 FQNEAQ. Unmatched junction bases numbered 6, after V lost 5 bases and J lost 7 bases. In nucleotides, the CDR3 is TGTGCCAGCAGCGCGGACAGGGTCGCTGAAAAACTGTTTTTT. Translated, it gives CASSADRVAEKLFF.